This T cell receptor beta chain stems from a study of T cell responses to AZD1222 COVID-19 vaccine. Clones were read by immunoSEQ multiplex PCR, and TCRdb kept only the in-frame ones, dropping some. The table includes some 69,000 clones, less than 85% detected once. The CDR3 is 16 residues long. The V end was cut by 0 bases, the J end by 0 bases, with 7 bases between. Germline V gives CDR1 SGHNT, CDR2 YYREEE (reference sequence). V gene TRBV5-4 combines with J gene TRBJ1-6; the D is unclear. The receptor comes from an adult who received the AZD1222 COVID-19 vaccine. The sequences come from peripheral blood, collected 28 days after the second AZD1222 dose. The CDR3 loop reads CASSLGPSSYNSPLHF. The CDR3 DNA sequence: TGTGCCAGCAGCTTGGGACCGAGCTCCTATAATTCACCCCTCCACTTT. The full variable domain, completed using reference TRBV5-4 and TRBJ1-6, is ETGVTQSPTHLIKTRGQQVTLRCSSQSGHNTVSWYQQALGQGPQFIFQYYREEENGRGNFPPRFSGLQFPNYSSELNVNALELDDSALYLCASSLGPSSYNSPLHFGNGTRLTVT.